One and the same sample provided the 32 T cell receptor beta chains below, sequenced in a study of Graves' ophthalmopathy and Graves' hyperthyroidism. TCR beta CDR3 regions were amplified from RNA transcripts. Scientists carried out first-round RT-PCR using HTBI primers and then a second-round multiplex PCR. TCRdb processed the multiplex PCR reads anew with MiXCR; each CDR3 protein has one entry. The data hold some 360,000 distinct CDR3 sequences, with roughly 15% observed a single time. The sequencing input was peripheral blood. Source of these receptors: an adult woman with stable Graves' hyperthyroidism.

In this sample, this clonotype turned up many times. The chain uses TRBV20-1 and TRBJ1-6; D perhaps matches TRBD1 (5 bases). In germline, CDR1 is DFQATT, CDR2 SNEGSKA (reference sequence). V shed 0 bases and J shed 8 bases, with 8 bases lying between them. The CDR3 extends over 13 amino acids. Here the CDR3 DNA reads TGCAGTGCTAGAGATCTCAGGGATTCACCCCTCCACTTT. The encoded protein is CSARDLRDSPLHF.

This clonotype has a handful of counts. The chain is built from TRBV4-1 and TRBJ1-5, with D hard to call. This CDR3 is built from 15 residues. From germline, CDR1 is MGHRA and CDR2 YSYEKL. V was cut by 1 base and J by 0 bases, with 7 bases left in between. CDR3 coding DNA: TGCGCCAGCAGCCAAGTTCCAGATAGCAATCAGCCCCAGCATTTT. As protein: CASSQVPDSNQPQHF.

This clonotype appeared many times. This chain connects TRBV28 to TRBJ1-1, with TRBD1 as a possible D gene (6 bases). V lost 5 bases, J lost 1 base, and 14 bases lay in between. This CDR3 has 15 amino acids. Germline CDR1 reads MDHEN; CDR2 reads SYDVKM. The CDR3 nucleotides are TGTGCCAGCAGTCCGGACAGCCTAGGGAACACTGAAGCTTTCTTT. Translated, it gives CASSPDSLGNTEAFF. The full variable domain, with the rest looked up from reference TRBV28 and TRBJ1-1, is DVKVTQSSRYLVKRTGEKVFLECVQDMDHENMFWYRQDPGLGLRLIYFSYDVKMKEKGDIPEGYSVSREKKERFSLILESASTNQTSMYLCASSPDSLGNTEAFFGQGTRLTVV.

This clonotype was recorded many times. J is TRBJ1-2 and V is TRBV29-1, with unresolved D. CDR3 length equals 10 residues. Trimming removed 8 bases at V and 6 bases at J, with 10 bases between. From germline, CDR1 is SQVTM and CDR2 ANQGSEA. The CDR3 DNA is TGCAGCTGCCAAACTAATGGCTACACCTTC. It translates to CSCQTNGYTF.

This clonotype has ten or more counts. This chain joins TRBV10-3 and TRBJ2-5; tentative D call: TRBD2 (5 bases). The CDR3 totals 13 residues. Between the trimmed V and J ends, which lost 2 bases and 4 bases, there was a span of 8 bases. Germline CDR1 is ENHRY and CDR2 is SYGVKD. CDR3 sequence: CAISEREGETQYF. The CDR3 DNA follows: TGTGCCATCAGTGAGAGAGAGGGAGAGACCCAGTACTTC.

This clonotype was observed once. The V call is TRBV6-5, the J call TRBJ1-2; D gene uncertain. The germline gives CDR1 MNHEY, CDR2 SVGAGI. This CDR3 has 14 amino acids. Deletions cut 4 bases from V and 5 bases from J, with 14 bases between. CDR3 nucleotide sequence: TGTGCCAGCAGTTCCCGGGGAGGGCCTTATGGCTACACCTTC. This translates into CASSSRGGPYGYTF.

This clonotype was counted at least ten times. V gene TRBV27 combines with J gene TRBJ1-5; D not resolved. The CDR3 sequence is 17 residues long. V lost 3 bases and J lost 0, with 15 bases in between. Germline values: CDR1 MNHEY, CDR2 SMNVEV (reference sequence). CDR3 nucleotides: TGTGCCAGCAGTTTGAGAGGTAGGATCGGTAGCAATCAGCCCCAGCATTTT. It codes for CASSLRGRIGSNQPQHF.

Comments on this clonotype: One end of the junction does not line up with germline, which may come from a read error. V is TRBV6-4 and J is TRBJ2-7; D perhaps matches TRBD2 (5 bases). CDR1 and CDR2 (germline): MRHNA, SNTAGT. CDR3 length: 15 residues. The CDR3: CASSDGGQILWEQYF. CDR3 bases: TGTGCTAGCAGTGACGGAGGTCAGATCCTCTGGGAGCAGTACTTC.

This clonotype was detected many times. The chain links TRBV7-2 to TRBJ2-2; no clear D. Trimming took 3 bases from V and 0 from J, leaving 8 bases between them. CDR1 SGHTA and CDR2 FQGNSA come from the germline V gene. The CDR3 covers 15 residues. This chain's CDR3 is CASSFGGANTGELFF. CDR3 in DNA: TGTGCCAGCAGCTTTGGCGGAGCGAACACCGGGGAGCTGTTTTTT.

The J gene is TRBJ2-7, the V gene TRBV10-3; 10 bases match TRBD2. The CDR3 is 13 amino acids. Germline-derived CDR1 and CDR2 are ENHRY and SYGVKD. J lost 2 bases, V lost 8 bases, and 3 bases had no gene match. CDR3 amino acids: CAIGLAETYEQYF. The CDR3 DNA is TGTGCCATCGGACTAGCGGAAACCTACGAGCAGTACTTC.

At least ten counts were recorded for this clonotype. The chain uses TRBV12-5 and TRBJ1-1, with D possibly being TRBD1 (6 bases). Trimming removed 3 bases at V and 4 bases at J, with 18 bases between. The CDR3 sequence is 16 residues long. Germline CDR1 and CDR2: LGHNT and FRNRAP. The CDR3: CASGFGTSGVPTEAFF. The CDR3 DNA sequence: TGTGCTAGTGGTTTTGGAACGTCAGGGGTCCCCACTGAAGCTTTCTTT.

In its sample, this clonotype was seen many times. This rearrangement joins TRBV27 to TRBJ1-6, with 7 bases fitting TRBD1. The CDR3 totals 14 residues. The junction had 6 bases not matched to a gene; V was cut back by 6 bases and J by 7 bases. CDR1 is MNHEY, CDR2 SMNVEV, per germline (reference sequence). The CDR3, as DNA: TGTGCCAGCAGCCAACAGGGGAGCAATTCACCCCTCCACTTT. It translates to CASSQQGSNSPLHF.

In its sample, this clonotype was seen many times. This chain connects TRBV12-3 or TRBV12-4 to TRBJ2-5; 8 positions agree with TRBD1. This CDR3 region has 16 residues. The V gene end was trimmed by 5 bases and the J gene end by 2 bases; junction bases not matched to a gene: 10. DNA for the CDR3: TGTGCCAGCAGTCCCCCGACAGGGGTAACGCAAGAGACCCAGTACTTC. This encodes CASSPPTGVTQETQYF.

This clonotype was picked up many times. V and J are TRBV6-2 or TRBV6-3 and TRBJ2-7; D possibly matches TRBD1 or TRBD2 (5 bases each). The CDR3 is made up of 15 amino acids. CDR1 is MNHEY and CDR2 is SVGEGT in the germline V gene. Trimming removed 2 bases at V and 3 bases at J, with 14 bases between. The CDR3 region has the DNA TGTGCCAGCAGTTACGGGGCAGGGAGCAACTACGAGCAGTACTTC. Translation gives CASSYGAGSNYEQYF.

This sequence joins TRBV6-4 and TRBJ1-1; D is possibly TRBD1 (6 bases). The germline CDR1 and CDR2 sequences are MRHNA and SNTAGT. The CDR3 runs to 21 residues. V lost 5 bases and J 3 bases, leaving 34 bases between the germline ends. CDR3 sequence (DNA): TGTGCCAGCAGTACCCCCTCGCCGGAATACATCAGGGGAGTATGGGACACTGAAGCTTTCTTT. It translates to CASSTPSPEYIRGVWDTEAFF.

This clonotype was observed at least ten times. The chain has TRBV19 and TRBJ1-1; D ambiguous. Germline V gene lookup returns CDR1 LNHDA and CDR2 SQIVND (reference sequence). This CDR3 contains 14 residues. Trimming took off 7 bases at V and 0 bases at J, with 12 bases between the two ends. DNA of the CDR3: TGTGCCAGTACCACCTCGGCAGTGAACACTGAAGCTTTCTTT. Translating it yields CASTTSAVNTEAFF.

CDR3 nucleotide sequence: TGTGCCAGCAGCCCGCAGGGTAGTCGGGGCTACACCTTC. Translating it yields CASSPQGSRGYTF. This chain uses TRBV12-3 or TRBV12-4 with TRBJ1-2; a weak D match, TRBD1 (5 bases). The CDR3 totals 13 residues. V was cut by 6 bases and J by 8 bases, with 16 bases left in between.

This clonotype showed up many times. The chain recombines TRBV7-8 with TRBJ2-6; no firm D call. CDR3 length equals 16 residues. The V gene's germline CDR1 is SGHVS and CDR2 FQNEAQ. V dropped 5 bases and J dropped 0 bases, with 11 bases sitting between them. Written as DNA, the CDR3 is TGTGCCAGCAGCGTGACCCGTATCTCTGGGGCCAACGTCCTGACTTTC. This encodes CASSVTRISGANVLTF.

This clonotype was observed at least ten times. This chain connects TRBV12-3 or TRBV12-4 to TRBJ2-7; TRBD1 matches 7 bases. V was clipped by 6 bases and J by 4 bases; unmatched bases: 3. This CDR3 is built from 12 residues. The CDR3 sequence is CASSLGQYEQYF. The CDR3 DNA reads as TGTGCCAGCAGCTTGGGACAGTACGAGCAGTACTTC.

This clonotype was observed at least ten times. The chain is built from TRBV19 and TRBJ2-6; no clear D. Germline V gene sequence: CDR1 LNHDA, CDR2 SQIVND (reference sequence). The length of the CDR3 is 18 residues. Trimming shortened V by 7 bases and J by 0 bases, and 19 bases separated the two germline ends. The CDR3 nucleotides are TGTGCCAGTACCCCCGGGTTAGTAAGTAACTCTGGGGCCAACGTCCTGACTTTC. This encodes CASTPGLVSNSGANVLTF.

The table lists this clonotype with many counts. J is TRBJ2-2 and V is TRBV7-2; the match to TRBD2 covers 9 bases. Germline CDR1 is SGHTA and CDR2 is FQGNSA. The junction had 2 bases not matched to a gene; V was cut back by 4 bases and J by 2 bases. CDR3 length: 15 amino acids. The CDR3 reads CASSSSGINTGELFF. The CDR3 bases are TGTGCCAGCAGCTCTAGCGGGATTAACACCGGGGAGCTGTTTTTT.

This clonotype was observed at least ten times. V gene TRBV28 combines with J gene TRBJ1-2; TRBD1 is a possible D gene (5 bases). From germline, CDR1 is MDHEN and CDR2 SYDVKM. There are 17 residues in the CDR3. The V and J ends lost 5 bases and 5 bases respectively, with 24 bases between them. The CDR3 DNA reads as TGTGCCAGCAGTCTCGCACCCGGGGGACCGTTAGCATATGGCTACACCTTC. Protein product: CASSLAPGGPLAYGYTF.

This clonotype was detected only a few times. The chain has TRBV4-3 and TRBJ1-1; D is unclear. V was shortened by 5 bases and J by 2 bases, with 18 bases between the two germline ends. There are 16 residues in the CDR3. Germline CDR1 is LGHNA and CDR2 is YSLEER. CDR3 sequence reads: CASSKTLTLPNTEAFF. CDR3 sequence (DNA): TGCGCCAGCAGCAAAACCCTGACCCTTCCTAACACTGAAGCTTTCTTT.

The sample holds many counts of this clonotype. The chain has TRBV30 and TRBJ1-3, with D unclear. Between the trimmed V and J ends, which lost 1 base and 8 bases, there was a span of 9 bases. The CDR3 consists of 12 residues. Germline V gives CDR1 GTSNPN, CDR2 SVGIG (reference sequence). The CDR3 DNA reads TGTGCCTGGAGTGAGTACTTGCACACCATATATTTT. Its protein is CAWSEYLHTIYF. Based on the CDR3 plus reference TRBV30 and TRBJ1-3, the full variable domain is SQTIHQWPATLVQPVGSPLSLECTVEGTSNPNLYWYRQAAGRGLQLLFYSVGIGQISSEVPQNLSASRPQDRQFILSSKKLLLSDSGFYLCAWSEYLHTIYFGEGSWLTVV.

This clonotype was observed at least ten times. The genes are TRBV29-1 and TRBJ2-7; D perhaps matches TRBD1 (6 bases). Germline CDR1 and CDR2: SQVTM and ANQGSEA. The ends were cut back, 7 bases at V and 5 bases at J, with 15 bases in the middle. This CDR3 contains 12 residues. The CDR3 sequence is CSARTDGDEQYF. As DNA, the CDR3 is TGCAGCGCGCGGACAGACGGCGACGAGCAGTACTTC.

This clonotype was observed a few times. The CDR3 nucleotides read TGCGCCAGCAGCCATCCCCGAGGGGGGGATGGCTATGGCTACACCTTC. This translates into CASSHPRGGDGYGYTF. The chain joins TRBV4-1 to TRBJ1-2; D might be TRBD1 (6 bases). The CDR3 length is 16 residues. The germline V gene has CDR1 MGHRA and CDR2 YSYEKL. The ends were cut back, 3 bases at V and 4 bases at J, with 18 bases in the middle.

This clonotype was recorded at least ten times. The rearrangement uses TRBV13 and TRBJ1-2, with D unclear. The V gene's germline CDR1 is PRHDT and CDR2 FYEKMQ (reference sequence). V was trimmed by 5 bases and J by 8 bases, leaving 21 bases between them. The CDR3 has 15 amino acids. CDR3 DNA sequence: TGTGCCAGCAGCGTCTCGGACGAATGGAGGAAAGGCTACACCTTC. Protein sequence: CASSVSDEWRKGYTF.

This clonotype has a single count. This may be a read error, as it is one base from a much larger clone. The chain recombines TRBV20-1 with TRBJ2-4; D is possibly TRBD1 or TRBD2 (5 bases each). The CDR3 runs to 13 residues. V was clipped by 4 bases and J by 5 bases, with 12 bases between them. CDR1 and CDR2 from the germline V gene are DFQATT and SNEGSKA (reference sequence). CDR3 loop: CSAIEGPQNIQYF. In DNA form, the CDR3 reads TGCAGTGCTATTGAGGGGCCCCAAAACATTCAGTACTTC.

This clonotype was found many times. This chain connects TRBV13 to TRBJ1-1; D is unclear. Germline V lookup: CDR1 PRHDT, CDR2 FYEKMQ (reference sequence). This CDR3 has 14 amino acids. The V and J ends lost 5 bases and 0 bases respectively, with 10 bases between them. DNA for the CDR3: TGTGCCAGCAGCCCAGGTGCGGTGAACACTGAAGCTTTCTTT. Translating gives CASSPGAVNTEAFF.

This clonotype came up many times. V usage is TRBV28 and J usage is TRBJ1-2; D is undetermined. The germline gives CDR1 MDHEN, CDR2 SYDVKM. The CDR3 loop spans 13 amino acids. V was pared by 3 bases and J by 2 bases, with 7 bases between. The CDR3 sequence: CASSFRENYGYTF. The CDR3 DNA reads as TGTGCCAGCAGTTTTAGGGAGAACTATGGCTACACCTTC.

The J gene is TRBJ1-5, the V gene TRBV7-2; D might be TRBD1 (5 bases). There are 14 residues in the CDR3. Germline V gives CDR1 SGHTA, CDR2 FQGNSA. Trimming took 7 bases from V and 5 from J, leaving 15 bases between them. In DNA form, the CDR3 reads TGTGCCAGCACCGTGGGGCAGGGATATCAGCCCCAGCATTTT. This codes for CASTVGQGYQPQHF. The full variable domain, with the rest looked up from reference TRBV7-2 and TRBJ1-5, is GAGVSQSPSNKVTEKGKDVELRCDPISGHTALYWYRQSLGQGLEFLIYFQGNSAPDKSGLPSDRFSAERTGGSVSTLTIQRTQQEDSAVYLCASTVGQGYQPQHFGDGTRLSIL.

This clonotype was seen repeatedly, ten times or more. The chain combines TRBV20-1 with TRBJ2-2, with 8 nucleotides matching TRBD2. This CDR3 is 16 amino acids long. Germline-derived CDR1 and CDR2 are DFQATT and SNEGSKA (reference sequence). J was trimmed by 5 bases and V by 5 bases; bases with no gene match: 13. For the CDR3, the DNA is TGCAGTGCTTCCAGCACAAGCGGGAGTCGAACCGGGGAGCTGTTTTTT. Protein: CSASSTSGSRTGELFF.